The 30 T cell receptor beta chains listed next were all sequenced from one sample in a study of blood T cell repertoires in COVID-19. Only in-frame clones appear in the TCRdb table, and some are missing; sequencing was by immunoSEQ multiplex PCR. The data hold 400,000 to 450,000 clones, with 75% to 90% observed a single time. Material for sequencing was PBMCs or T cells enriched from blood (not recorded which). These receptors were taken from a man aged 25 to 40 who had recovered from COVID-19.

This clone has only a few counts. In DNA form, the CDR3 reads TGTGCCATCAGCAGGGTGGGGGCAGCCTACGAGCAGTACTTC. Protein: CAISRVGAAYEQYF. The gene calls are TRBV10-3 and TRBJ2-7; tentatively, D is TRBD1 (6 bases). Germline V gene sequence: CDR1 ENHRY, CDR2 SYGVKD. CDR3 length: 14 amino acids. Trimming left V 6 bases short and J 2 bases short, with 14 bases between.

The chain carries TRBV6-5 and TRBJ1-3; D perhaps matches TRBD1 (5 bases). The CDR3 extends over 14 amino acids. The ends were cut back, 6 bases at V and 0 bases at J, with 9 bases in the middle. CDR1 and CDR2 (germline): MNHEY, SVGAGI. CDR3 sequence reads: CASSAGSSGNTIYF. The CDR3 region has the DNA TGTGCCAGCAGCGCAGGGTCCTCTGGAAACACCATATATTTT.

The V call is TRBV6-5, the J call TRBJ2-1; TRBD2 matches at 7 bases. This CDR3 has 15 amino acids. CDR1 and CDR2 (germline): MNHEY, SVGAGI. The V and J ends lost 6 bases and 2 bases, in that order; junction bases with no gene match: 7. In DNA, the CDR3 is TGTGCCAGCAGCCCCAGGGCGGGAGCCTACAATGAGCAGTTCTTC. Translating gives CASSPRAGAYNEQFF.

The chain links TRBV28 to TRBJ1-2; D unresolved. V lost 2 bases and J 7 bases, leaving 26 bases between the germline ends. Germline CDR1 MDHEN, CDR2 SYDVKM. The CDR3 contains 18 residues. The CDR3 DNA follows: TGTGCCAGCAGTTTAAGTATCACGTCCGAACTCTTCGTCGGTGGCTACACCTTC. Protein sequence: CASSLSITSELFVGGYTF.

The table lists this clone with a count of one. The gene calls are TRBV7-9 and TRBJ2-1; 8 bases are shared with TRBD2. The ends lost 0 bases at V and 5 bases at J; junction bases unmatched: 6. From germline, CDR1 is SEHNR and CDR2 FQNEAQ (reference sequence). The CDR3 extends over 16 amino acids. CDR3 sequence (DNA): TGTGCCAGCAGCTTAGCCCGGGTTAGCGGGAACAATGAGCAGTTCTTC. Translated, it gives CASSLARVSGNNEQFF.

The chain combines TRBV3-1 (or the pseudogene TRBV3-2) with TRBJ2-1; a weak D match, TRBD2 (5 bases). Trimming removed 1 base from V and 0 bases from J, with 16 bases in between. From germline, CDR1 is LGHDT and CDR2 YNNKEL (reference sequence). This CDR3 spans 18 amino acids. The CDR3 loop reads CASSQVSAGSYSYNEQFF. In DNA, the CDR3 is TGTGCCAGCAGCCAAGTGTCGGCGGGCTCCTACTCCTACAATGAGCAGTTCTTC.

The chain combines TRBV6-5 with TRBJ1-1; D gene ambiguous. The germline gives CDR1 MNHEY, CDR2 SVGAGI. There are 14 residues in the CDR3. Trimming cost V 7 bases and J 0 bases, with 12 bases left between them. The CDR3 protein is CASTMRGLNTEAFF. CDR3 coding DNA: TGTGCCAGCACCATGCGGGGATTGAACACTGAAGCTTTCTTT.

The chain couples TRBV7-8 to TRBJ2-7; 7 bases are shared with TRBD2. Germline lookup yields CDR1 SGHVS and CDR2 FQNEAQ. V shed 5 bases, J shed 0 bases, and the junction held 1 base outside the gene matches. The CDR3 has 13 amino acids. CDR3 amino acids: CASSRDYSYEQYF. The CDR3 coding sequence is TGTGCCAGCAGCCGGGACTACTCCTACGAGCAGTACTTC.

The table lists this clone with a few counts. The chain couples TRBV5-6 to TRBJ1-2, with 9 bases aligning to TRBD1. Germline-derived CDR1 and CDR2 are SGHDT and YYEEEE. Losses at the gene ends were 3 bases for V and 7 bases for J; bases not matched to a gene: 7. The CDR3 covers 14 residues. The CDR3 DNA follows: TGTGCCAGCAGCTCACCCGGGACAGGGTTTGGCTACACCTTC. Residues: CASSSPGTGFGYTF.

CDR3 in DNA: TGTGCCAGCAGCTACTTACAGGGGATCCACGAGCAGTACTTC. Translation: CASSYLQGIHEQYF. This chain uses TRBV3-1 (or the pseudogene TRBV3-2) with TRBJ2-7; 7 nucleotides align to TRBD1. The germline V gene has CDR1 LGHDT and CDR2 YNNKEL (reference sequence). The junction had 9 bases not matched to a gene; V was cut back by 5 bases and J by 5 bases. This CDR3 has 14 residues.

The chain's CDR3 is CASSFLGTDPYEQYF. The CDR3 nucleotides read TGTGCCAGCAGCTTTCTTGGGACAGATCCCTACGAGCAGTACTTC. The rearrangement links TRBV5-6 to TRBJ2-7; 7 bases fit TRBD1. V dropped 2 bases and J dropped 2; count of bases not matched to a gene: 7. Germline V gene sequence: CDR1 SGHDT, CDR2 YYEEEE. CDR3 length: 15 residues.

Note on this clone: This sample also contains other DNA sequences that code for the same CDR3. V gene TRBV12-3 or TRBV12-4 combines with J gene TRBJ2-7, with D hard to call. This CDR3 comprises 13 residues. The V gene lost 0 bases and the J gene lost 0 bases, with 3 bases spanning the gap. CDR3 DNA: TGTGCCAGCAGTTTAGCCAGCTCCTACGAGCAGTACTTC. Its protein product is CASSLASSYEQYF.

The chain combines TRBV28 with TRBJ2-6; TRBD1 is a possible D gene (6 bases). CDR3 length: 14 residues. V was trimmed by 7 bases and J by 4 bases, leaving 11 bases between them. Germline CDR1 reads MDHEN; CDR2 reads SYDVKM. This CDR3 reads CASNTGWGANVLTF. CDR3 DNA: TGTGCCAGCAACACAGGGTGGGGGGCCAACGTCCTGACTTTC.

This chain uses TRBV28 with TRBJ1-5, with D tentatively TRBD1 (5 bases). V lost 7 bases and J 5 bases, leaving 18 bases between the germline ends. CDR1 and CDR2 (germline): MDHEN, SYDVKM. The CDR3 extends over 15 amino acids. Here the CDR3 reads CASMGGAPKDQPQHF. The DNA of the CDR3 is TGTGCCAGCATGGGAGGGGCCCCGAAAGATCAGCCCCAGCATTTT.

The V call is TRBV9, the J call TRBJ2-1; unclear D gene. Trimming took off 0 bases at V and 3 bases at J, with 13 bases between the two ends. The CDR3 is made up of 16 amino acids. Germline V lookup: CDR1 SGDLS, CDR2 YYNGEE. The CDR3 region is CASSVESEVDYNEQFF. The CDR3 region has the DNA TGTGCCAGCAGCGTAGAATCAGAGGTGGACTACAATGAGCAGTTCTTC.

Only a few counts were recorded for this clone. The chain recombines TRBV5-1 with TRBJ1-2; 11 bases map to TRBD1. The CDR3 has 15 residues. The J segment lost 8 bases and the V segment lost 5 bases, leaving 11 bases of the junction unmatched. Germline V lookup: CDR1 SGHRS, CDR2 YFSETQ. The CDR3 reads CASSQPGQGDWGYTF. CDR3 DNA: TGCGCCAGCAGTCAACCGGGACAGGGGGACTGGGGCTACACCTTC.

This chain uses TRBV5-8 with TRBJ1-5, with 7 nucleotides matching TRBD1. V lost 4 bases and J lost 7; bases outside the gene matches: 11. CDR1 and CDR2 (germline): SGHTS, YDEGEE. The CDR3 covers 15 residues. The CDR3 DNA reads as TGTGCCAGCAGCCAGAGTACCTTCAGGGGGCAGCCCCAGCATTTT. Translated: CASSQSTFRGQPQHF.

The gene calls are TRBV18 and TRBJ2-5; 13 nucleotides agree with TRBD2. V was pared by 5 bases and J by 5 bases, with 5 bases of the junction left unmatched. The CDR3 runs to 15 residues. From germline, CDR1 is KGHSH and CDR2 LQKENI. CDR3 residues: CASSNSGLAGETQYF. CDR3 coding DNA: TGTGCCAGCTCAAACTCGGGACTAGCGGGGGAGACCCAGTACTTC.

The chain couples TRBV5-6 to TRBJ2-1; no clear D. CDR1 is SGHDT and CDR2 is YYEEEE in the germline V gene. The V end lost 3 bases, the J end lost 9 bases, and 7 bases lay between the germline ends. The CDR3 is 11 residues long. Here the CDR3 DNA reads TGTGCCAGCAGCTCCAGAGGTGAGCAGTTCTTC. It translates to CASSSRGEQFF. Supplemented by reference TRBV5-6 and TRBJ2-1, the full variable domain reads DAGVTQSPTHLIKTRGQQVTLRCSPKSGHDTVSWYQQALGQGPQFIFQYYEEEERQRGNFPDRFSGHQFPNYSSELNVNALLLGDSALYLCASSSRGEQFFGPGTRLTVL.

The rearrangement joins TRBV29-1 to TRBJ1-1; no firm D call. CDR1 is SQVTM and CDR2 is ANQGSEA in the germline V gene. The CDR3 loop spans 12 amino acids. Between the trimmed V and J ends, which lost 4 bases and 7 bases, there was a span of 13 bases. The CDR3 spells CSVGPGGIEAFF. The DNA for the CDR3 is TGCAGCGTTGGCCCCGGCGGGATTGAAGCTTTCTTT.

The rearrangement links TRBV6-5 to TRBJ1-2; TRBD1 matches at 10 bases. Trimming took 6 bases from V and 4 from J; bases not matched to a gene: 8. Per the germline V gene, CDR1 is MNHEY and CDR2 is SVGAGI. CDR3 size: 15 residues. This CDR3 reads CASSQDRGQIYGYTF. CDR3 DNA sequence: TGTGCCAGCAGCCAAGACAGGGGGCAAATCTATGGCTACACCTTC.

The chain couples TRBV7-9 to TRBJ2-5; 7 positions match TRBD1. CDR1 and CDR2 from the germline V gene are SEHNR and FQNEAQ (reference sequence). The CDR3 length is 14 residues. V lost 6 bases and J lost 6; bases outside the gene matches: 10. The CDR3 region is CASRTMGTVQTQYF. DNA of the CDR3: TGTGCCAGCAGGACCATGGGGACAGTTCAGACCCAGTACTTC.

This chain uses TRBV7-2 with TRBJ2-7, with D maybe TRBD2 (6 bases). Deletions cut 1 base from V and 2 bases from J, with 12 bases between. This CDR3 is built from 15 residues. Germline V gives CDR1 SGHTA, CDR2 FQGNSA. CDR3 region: CASSLGAGQTYEQYF. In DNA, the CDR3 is TGTGCCAGCAGCTTAGGAGCGGGCCAGACCTACGAGCAGTACTTC.

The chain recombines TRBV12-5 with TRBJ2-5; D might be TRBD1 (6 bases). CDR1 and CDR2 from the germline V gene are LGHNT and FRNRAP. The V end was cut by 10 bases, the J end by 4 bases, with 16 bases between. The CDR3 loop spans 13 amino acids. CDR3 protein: CAISRDTGETQYF. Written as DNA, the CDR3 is TGTGCTATAAGCCGGGACACAGGAGAGACCCAGTACTTC. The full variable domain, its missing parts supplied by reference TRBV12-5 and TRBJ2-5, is DARVTQTPRHKVTEMGQEVTMRCQPILGHNTVFWYRQTMMQGLELLAYFRNRAPLDDSGMPKDRFSAEMPDATLATLKIQPSEPRDSAVYFCAISRDTGETQYFGPGTRLLVL.

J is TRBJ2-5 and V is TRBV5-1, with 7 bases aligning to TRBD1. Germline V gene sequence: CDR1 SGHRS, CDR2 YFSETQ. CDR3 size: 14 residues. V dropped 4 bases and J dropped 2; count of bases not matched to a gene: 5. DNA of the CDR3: TGCGCCAGCAGCAAGGGACAGATGCAAGAGACCCAGTACTTC. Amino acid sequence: CASSKGQMQETQYF. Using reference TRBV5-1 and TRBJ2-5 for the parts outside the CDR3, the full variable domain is KAGVTQTPRYLIKTRGQQVTLSCSPISGHRSVSWYQQTPGQGLQFLFEYFSETQRNKGNFPGRFSGRQFSNSRSEMNVSTLELGDSALYLCASSKGQMQETQYFGPGTRLLVL.

The CDR3 loop reads CSTKDRGRDLSTDTQYF. DNA for the CDR3: TGCAGCACAAAAGACAGGGGCCGCGACTTAAGCACAGATACGCAGTATTTT. This chain connects TRBV29-1 to TRBJ2-3, with TRBD1 matching over 8 bases. CDR3 length equals 17 residues. Germline V gene data show CDR1 as SQVTM and CDR2 as ANQGSEA. Trimming cost V 8 bases and J 0 bases; bases outside gene matches: 16.

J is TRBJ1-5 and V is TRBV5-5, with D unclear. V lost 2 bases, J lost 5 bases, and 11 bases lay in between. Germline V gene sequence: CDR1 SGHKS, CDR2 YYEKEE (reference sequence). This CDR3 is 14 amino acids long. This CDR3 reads CASSFSRLDQPQHF. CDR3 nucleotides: TGTGCCAGCAGCTTTTCGAGGCTAGATCAGCCCCAGCATTTT.

The CDR3 DNA follows: TGTGCCACCAGCAGGACCCGGGACAGAGATCAAGAGACCCAGTACTTC. It specifies CATSRTRDRDQETQYF. The chain is built from TRBV15 and TRBJ2-5, with 7 bases fitting TRBD1. From germline, CDR1 is LNHNV and CDR2 YYDKDF (reference sequence). The CDR3 totals 16 residues. The junction had 9 bases not matched to a gene; V was cut back by 3 bases and J by 2 bases. Complete variable domain (other parts from reference TRBV15 and TRBJ2-5): DAMVIQNPRYQVTQFGKPVTLSCSQTLNHNVMYWYQQKSSQAPKLLFHYYDKDFNNEADTPDNFQSRRPNTSFCFLDIRSPGLGDTAMYLCATSRTRDRDQETQYFGPGTRLLVL.

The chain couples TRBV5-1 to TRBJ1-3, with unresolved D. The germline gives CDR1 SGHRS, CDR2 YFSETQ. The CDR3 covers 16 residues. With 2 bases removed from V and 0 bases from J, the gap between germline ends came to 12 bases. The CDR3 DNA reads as TGCGCCAGCAGCTTTATCCAGAGGATCTCTGGAAACACCATATATTTT. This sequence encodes CASSFIQRISGNTIYF.

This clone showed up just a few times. This chain's CDR3 is CASSPGQYSNEQFF. CDR3 DNA sequence: TGCGCCAGCAGTCCGGGACAGTACTCCAATGAGCAGTTCTTC. The gene calls are TRBV10-2 and TRBJ2-1; 7 nucleotides align to TRBD1. The trim removed 5 bases at V and 6 bases at J, leaving 7 bases unmatched. The germline V gene has CDR1 WSHSY and CDR2 SAAADI. This CDR3 has 14 residues.